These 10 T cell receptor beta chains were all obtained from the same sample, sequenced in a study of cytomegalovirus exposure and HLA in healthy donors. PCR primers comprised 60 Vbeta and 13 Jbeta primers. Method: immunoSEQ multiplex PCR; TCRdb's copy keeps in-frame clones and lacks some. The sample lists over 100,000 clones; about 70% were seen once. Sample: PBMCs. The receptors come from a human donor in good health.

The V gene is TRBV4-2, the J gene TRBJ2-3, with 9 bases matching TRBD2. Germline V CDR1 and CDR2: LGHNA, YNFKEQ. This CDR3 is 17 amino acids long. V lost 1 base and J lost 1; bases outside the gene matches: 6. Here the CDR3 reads CASSQVSAGGGTDTQYF. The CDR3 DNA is TGTGCCAGCAGCCAAGTTTCAGCGGGAGGAGGCACAGATACGCAGTATTTT.

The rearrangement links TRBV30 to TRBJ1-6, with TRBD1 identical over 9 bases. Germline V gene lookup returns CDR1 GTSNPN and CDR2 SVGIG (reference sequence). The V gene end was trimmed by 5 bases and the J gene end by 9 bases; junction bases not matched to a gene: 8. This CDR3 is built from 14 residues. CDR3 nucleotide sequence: TGTGCCTGGCTCGCCGGGACAGGGATTTCACCCCTCCACTTT. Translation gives CAWLAGTGISPLHF.

The CDR3, as DNA: TGTGCCAGCAGCCTAGGACAGGGAGTCCCCCTCCACTTT. Translation gives CASSLGQGVPLHF. The chain is built from TRBV7-9 and TRBJ1-6; 8 positions match TRBD1. The CDR3 spans 13 residues. V lost 5 bases and J lost 13; bases outside the gene matches: 7. CDR1 and CDR2 from the germline V gene are SEHNR and FQNEAQ (reference sequence).

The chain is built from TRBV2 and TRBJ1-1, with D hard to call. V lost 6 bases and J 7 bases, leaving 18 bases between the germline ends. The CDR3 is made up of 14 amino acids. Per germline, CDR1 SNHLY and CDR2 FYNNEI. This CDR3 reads CASSRTGRPGEAFF. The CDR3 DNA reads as TGTGCCAGCAGCCGGACGGGGAGACCCGGTGAAGCTTTCTTT.

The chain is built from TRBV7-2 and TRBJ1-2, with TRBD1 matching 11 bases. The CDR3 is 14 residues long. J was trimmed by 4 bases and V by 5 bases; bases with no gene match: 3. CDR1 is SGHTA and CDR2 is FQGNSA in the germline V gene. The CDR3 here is CASSLGTGGYGYTF. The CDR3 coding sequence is TGTGCCAGCAGCCTAGGGACAGGGGGCTATGGCTACACCTTC.

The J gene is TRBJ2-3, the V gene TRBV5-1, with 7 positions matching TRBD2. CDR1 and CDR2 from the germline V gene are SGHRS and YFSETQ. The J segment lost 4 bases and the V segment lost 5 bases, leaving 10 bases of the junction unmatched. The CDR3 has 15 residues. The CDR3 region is CASSVGGSPADTQYF. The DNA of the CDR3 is TGCGCCAGCAGTGTAGGCGGGAGCCCCGCAGATACGCAGTATTTT.

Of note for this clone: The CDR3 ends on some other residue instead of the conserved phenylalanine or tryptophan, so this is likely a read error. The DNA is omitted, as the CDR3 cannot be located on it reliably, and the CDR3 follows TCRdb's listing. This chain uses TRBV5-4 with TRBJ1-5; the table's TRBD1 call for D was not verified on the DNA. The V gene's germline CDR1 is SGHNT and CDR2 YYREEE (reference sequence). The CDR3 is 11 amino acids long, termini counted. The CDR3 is CASSIPRDRGY.

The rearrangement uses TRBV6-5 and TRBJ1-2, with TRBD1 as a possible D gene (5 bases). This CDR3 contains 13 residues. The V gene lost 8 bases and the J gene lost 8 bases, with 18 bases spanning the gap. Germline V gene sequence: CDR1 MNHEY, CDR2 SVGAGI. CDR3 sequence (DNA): TGTGCCAGCCGGGGGGGTAGTGTCGGGGGCTACACCTTC. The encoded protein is CASRGGSVGGYTF.

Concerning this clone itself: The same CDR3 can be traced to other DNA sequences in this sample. In DNA form, the CDR3 reads TGTGCCAGCAGCCAGGTGACAGCCTACTATGGCTACACCTTC. It yields the protein CASSQVTAYYGYTF. The chain joins TRBV5-6 to TRBJ1-2, with D tentatively TRBD1 (5 bases). The CDR3 covers 14 residues. Trimming removed 4 bases from V and 3 bases from J, with 13 bases in between. Germline CDR1 and CDR2: SGHDT and YYEEEE.

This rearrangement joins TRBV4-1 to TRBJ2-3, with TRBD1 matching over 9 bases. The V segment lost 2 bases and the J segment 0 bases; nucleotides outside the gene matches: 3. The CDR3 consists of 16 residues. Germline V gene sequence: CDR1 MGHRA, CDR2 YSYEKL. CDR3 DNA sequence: TGCGCCAGCAGCCAACTGACAGGGGGTAGCACAGATACGCAGTATTTT. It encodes CASSQLTGGSTDTQYF.